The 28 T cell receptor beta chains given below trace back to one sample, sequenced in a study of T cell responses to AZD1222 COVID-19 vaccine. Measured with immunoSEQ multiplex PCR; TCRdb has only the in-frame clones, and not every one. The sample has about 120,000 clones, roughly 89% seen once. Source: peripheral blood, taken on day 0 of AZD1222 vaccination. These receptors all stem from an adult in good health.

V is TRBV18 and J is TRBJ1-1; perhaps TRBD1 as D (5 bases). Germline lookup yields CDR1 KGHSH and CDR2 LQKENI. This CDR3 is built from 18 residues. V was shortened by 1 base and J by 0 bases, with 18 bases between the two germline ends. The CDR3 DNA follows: TGTGCCAGCTCACCACGAAAGGTAAAGGGGCCTATGAACACTGAAGCTTTCTTT. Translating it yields CASSPRKVKGPMNTEAFF.

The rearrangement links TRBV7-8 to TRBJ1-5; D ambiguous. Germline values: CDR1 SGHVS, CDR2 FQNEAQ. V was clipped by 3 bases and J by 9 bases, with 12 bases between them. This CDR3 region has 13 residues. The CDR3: CASSLGRGGPQHF. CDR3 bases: TGTGCCAGCAGCTTGGGTCGGGGAGGGCCCCAGCATTTT.

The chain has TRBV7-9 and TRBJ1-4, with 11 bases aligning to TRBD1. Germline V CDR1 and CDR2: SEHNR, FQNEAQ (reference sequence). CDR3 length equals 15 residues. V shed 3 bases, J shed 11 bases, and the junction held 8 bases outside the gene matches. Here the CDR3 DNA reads TGTGCCAGCAGCTTCTCGGACAGGGGGCCTCTGAAACTGTTTTTT. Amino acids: CASSFSDRGPLKLFF.

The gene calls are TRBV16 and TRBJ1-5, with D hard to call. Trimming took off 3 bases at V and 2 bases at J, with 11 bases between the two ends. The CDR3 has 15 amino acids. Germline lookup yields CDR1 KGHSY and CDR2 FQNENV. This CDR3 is CASSQGSVGNQPQHF. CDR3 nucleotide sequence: TGTGCCAGCAGCCAGGGCTCAGTCGGCAATCAGCCCCAGCATTTT.

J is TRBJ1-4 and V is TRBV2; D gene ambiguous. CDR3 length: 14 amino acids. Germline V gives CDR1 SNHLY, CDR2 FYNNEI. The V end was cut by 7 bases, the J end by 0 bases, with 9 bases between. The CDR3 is CASTIFATNEKLFF. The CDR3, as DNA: TGTGCCAGCACGATCTTTGCAACTAATGAAAAACTGTTTTTT. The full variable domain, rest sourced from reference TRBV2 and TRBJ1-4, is EPEVTQTPSHQVTQMGQEVILRCVPISNHLYFYWYRQILGQKVEFLVSFYNNEISEKSEIFDDQFSVERPDGSNFTLKIRSTKLEDSAMYFCASTIFATNEKLFFGSGTQLSVL.

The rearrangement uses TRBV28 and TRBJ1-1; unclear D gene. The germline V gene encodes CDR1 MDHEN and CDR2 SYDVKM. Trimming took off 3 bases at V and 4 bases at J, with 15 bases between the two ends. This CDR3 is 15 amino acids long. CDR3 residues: CASSFGRGTGTEAFF. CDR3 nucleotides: TGTGCCAGCAGTTTCGGGCGGGGAACGGGCACTGAAGCTTTCTTT.

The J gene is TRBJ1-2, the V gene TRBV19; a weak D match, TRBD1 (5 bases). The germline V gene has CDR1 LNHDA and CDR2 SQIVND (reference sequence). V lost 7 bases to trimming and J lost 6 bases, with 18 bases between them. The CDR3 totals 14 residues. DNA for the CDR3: TGTGCCAGTACTAGGAGCGCAGGGTGGGATGGCTACACCTTC. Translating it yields CASTRSAGWDGYTF. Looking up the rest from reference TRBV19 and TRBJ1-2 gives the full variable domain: DGGITQSPKYLFRKEGQNVTLSCEQNLNHDAMYWYRQDPGQGLRLIYYSQIVNDFQKGDIAEGYSVSREKKESFPLTVTSAQKNPTAFYLCASTRSAGWDGYTFGSGTRLTVV.

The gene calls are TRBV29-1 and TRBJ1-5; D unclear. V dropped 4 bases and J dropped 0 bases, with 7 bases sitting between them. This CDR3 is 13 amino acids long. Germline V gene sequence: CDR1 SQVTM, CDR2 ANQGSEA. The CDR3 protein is CSVASASNQPQHF. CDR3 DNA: TGCAGCGTTGCTTCAGCTAGCAATCAGCCCCAGCATTTT.

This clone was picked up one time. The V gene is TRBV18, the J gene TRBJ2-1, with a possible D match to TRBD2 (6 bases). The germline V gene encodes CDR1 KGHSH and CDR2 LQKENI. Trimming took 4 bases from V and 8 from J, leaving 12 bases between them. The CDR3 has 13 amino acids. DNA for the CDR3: TGTGCCAGCTCACGGGACTTATGGGATGAGCAGTTCTTC. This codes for CASSRDLWDEQFF.

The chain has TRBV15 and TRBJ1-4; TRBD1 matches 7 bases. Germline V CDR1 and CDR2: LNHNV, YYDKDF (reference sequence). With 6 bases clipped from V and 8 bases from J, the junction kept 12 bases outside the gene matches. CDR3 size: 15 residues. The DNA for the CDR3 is TGTGCCACCAGTGAGAACAGGGGCCCCAGGGAAAAACTGTTTTTT. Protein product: CATSENRGPREKLFF.

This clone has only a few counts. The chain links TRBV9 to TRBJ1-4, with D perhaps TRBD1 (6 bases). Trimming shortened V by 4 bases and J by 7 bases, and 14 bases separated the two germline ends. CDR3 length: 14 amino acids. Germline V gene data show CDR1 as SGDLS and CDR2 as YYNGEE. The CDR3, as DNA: TGTGCCAGCAGCCCCGGGACACTGGGTGAAAAACTGTTTTTT. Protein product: CASSPGTLGEKLFF. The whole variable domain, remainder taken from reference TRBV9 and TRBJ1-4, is DSGVTQTPKHLITATGQRVTLRCSPRSGDLSVYWYQQSLDQGLQFLIQYYNGEERAKGNILERFSAQQFPDLHSELNLSSLELGDSALYFCASSPGTLGEKLFFGSGTQLSVL.

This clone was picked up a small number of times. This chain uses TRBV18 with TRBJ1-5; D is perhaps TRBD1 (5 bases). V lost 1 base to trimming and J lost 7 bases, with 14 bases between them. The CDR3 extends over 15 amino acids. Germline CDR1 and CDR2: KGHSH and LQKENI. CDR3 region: CASSPRGQGGQPQHF. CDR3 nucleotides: TGTGCCAGCTCACCACGAGGGCAGGGTGGGCAGCCCCAGCATTTT. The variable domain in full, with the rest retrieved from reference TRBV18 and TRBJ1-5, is NAGVMQNPRHLVRRRGQEARLRCSPMKGHSHVYWYRQLPEEGLKFMVYLQKENIIDESGMPKERFSAEFPKEGPSILRIQQVVRGDSAAYFCASSPRGQGGQPQHFGDGTRLSIL.

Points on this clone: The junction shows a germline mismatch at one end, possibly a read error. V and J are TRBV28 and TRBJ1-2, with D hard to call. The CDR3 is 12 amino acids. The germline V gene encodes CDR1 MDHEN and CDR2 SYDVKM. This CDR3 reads CASSLIGEAVNF. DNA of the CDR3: TGTGCCAGCAGTTTAATTGGGGAGGCGGTCAACTTC.

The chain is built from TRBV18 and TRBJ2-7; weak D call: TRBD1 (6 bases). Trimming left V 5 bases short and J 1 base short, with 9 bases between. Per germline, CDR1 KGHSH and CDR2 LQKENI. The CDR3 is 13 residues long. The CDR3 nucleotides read TGTGCCAGCTCAGGACAGCCTTCCTACGAGCAGTACTTC. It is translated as CASSGQPSYEQYF. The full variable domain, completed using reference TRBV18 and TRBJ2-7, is NAGVMQNPRHLVRRRGQEARLRCSPMKGHSHVYWYRQLPEEGLKFMVYLQKENIIDESGMPKERFSAEFPKEGPSILRIQQVVRGDSAAYFCASSGQPSYEQYFGPGTRLTVT.

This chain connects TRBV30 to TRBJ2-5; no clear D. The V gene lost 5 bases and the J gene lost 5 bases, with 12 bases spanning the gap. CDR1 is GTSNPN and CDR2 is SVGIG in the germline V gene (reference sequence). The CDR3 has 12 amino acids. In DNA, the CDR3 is TGTGCCTGGCAGGCTTCTTCGGAGACCCAGTACTTC. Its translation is CAWQASSETQYF.

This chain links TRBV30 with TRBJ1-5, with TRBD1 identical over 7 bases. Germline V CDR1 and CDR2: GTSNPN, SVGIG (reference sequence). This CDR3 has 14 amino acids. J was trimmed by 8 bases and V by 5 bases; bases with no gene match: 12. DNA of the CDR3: TGTGCCTGGGACCGGGACAGTGTAAGAGAGCCCCAGCATTTT. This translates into CAWDRDSVREPQHF.

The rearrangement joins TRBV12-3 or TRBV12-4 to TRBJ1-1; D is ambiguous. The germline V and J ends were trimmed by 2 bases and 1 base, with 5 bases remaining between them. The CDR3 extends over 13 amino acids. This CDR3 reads CASSLTENTEAFF. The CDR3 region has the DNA TGTGCCAGCAGTTTAACCGAGAACACTGAAGCTTTCTTT.

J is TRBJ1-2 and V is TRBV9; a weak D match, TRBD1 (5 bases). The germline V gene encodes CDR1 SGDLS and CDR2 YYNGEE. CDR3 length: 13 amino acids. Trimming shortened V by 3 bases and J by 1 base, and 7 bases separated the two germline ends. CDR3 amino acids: CASSATVNYGYTF. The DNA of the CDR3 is TGTGCCAGCAGCGCGACAGTTAACTATGGCTACACCTTC.

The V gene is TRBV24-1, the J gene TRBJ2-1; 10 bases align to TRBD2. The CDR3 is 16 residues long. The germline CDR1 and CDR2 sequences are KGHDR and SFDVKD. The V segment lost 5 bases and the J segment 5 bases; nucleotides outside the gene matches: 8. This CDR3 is CATSAVAGGRDNEQFF. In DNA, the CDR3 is TGTGCCACCAGTGCGGTAGCGGGAGGAAGGGACAATGAGCAGTTCTTC.

CDR3 in amino acids: CASSPSAGLTDTQYF. Written as DNA, the CDR3 is TGTGCCAGCAGCCCGTCAGCGGGGCTCACAGATACGCAGTATTTT. This chain connects TRBV4-2 to TRBJ2-3, with 7 bases that match TRBD2. Unmatched junction bases numbered 6, after V lost 4 bases and J lost 2 bases. The CDR3 sequence is 15 residues long. CDR1 is LGHNA, CDR2 YNFKEQ, per germline.

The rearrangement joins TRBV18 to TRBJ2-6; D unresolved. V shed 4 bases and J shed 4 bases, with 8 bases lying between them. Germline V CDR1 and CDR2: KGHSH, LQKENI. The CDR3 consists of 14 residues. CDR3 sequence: CASSRSSGANVLTF. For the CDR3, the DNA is TGTGCCAGCTCACGGAGTTCGGGGGCCAACGTCCTGACTTTC. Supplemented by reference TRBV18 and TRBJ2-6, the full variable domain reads NAGVMQNPRHLVRRRGQEARLRCSPMKGHSHVYWYRQLPEEGLKFMVYLQKENIIDESGMPKERFSAEFPKEGPSILRIQQVVRGDSAAYFCASSRSSGANVLTFGAGSRLTVL.

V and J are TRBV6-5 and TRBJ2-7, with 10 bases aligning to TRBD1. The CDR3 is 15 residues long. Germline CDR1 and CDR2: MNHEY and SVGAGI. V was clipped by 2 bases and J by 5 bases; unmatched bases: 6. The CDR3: CASSYRGQGGDEQYF. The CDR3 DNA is TGTGCCAGCAGTTACAGAGGACAGGGGGGGGACGAGCAGTACTTC.

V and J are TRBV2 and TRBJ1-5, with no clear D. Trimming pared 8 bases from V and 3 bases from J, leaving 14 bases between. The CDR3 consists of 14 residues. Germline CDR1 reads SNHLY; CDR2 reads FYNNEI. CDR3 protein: CASGNPEPNQPQHF. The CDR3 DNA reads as TGTGCCAGCGGGAACCCCGAACCCAATCAGCCCCAGCATTTT.

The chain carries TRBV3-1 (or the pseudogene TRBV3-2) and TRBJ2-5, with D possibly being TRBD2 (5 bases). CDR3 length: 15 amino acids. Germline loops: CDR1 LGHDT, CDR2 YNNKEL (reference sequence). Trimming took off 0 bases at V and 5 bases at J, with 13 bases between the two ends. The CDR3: CASSQDVGVGETQYF. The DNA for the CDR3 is TGTGCCAGCAGCCAAGATGTGGGAGTGGGCGAGACCCAGTACTTC.

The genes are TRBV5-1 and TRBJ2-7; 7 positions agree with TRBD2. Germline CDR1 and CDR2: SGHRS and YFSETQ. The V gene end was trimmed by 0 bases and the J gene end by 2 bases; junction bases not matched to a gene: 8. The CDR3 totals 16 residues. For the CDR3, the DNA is TGCGCCAGCAGCTTGGGGGGGGGACTCGGCACCTACGAGCAGTACTTC. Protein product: CASSLGGGLGTYEQYF.

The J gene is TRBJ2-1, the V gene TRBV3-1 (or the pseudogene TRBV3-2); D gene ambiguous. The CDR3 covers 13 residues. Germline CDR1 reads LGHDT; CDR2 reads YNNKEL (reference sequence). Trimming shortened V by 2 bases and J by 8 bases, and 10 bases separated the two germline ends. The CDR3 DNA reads TGTGCCAGCAGCCAACAGGACGTGGATGAGCAGTTCTTC. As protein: CASSQQDVDEQFF.

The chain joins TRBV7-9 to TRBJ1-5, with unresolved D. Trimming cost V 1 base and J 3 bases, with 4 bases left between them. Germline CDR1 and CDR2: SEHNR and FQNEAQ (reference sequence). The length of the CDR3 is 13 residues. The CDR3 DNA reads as TGTGCCAGCAGCTTAGGTCCCAATCAGCCCCAGCATTTT. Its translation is CASSLGPNQPQHF.

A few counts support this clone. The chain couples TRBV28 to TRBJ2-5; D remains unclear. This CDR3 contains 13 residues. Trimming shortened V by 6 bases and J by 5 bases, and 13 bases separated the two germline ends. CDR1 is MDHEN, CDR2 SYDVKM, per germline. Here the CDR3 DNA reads TGTGCCAGCAGCCACCCATCCCGGGAGACCCAGTACTTC. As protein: CASSHPSRETQYF.